The 5 T cell receptor beta chains below all came from one sample that was sequenced in a study of blood T cell repertoires in COVID-19. TCRdb's copy holds only in-frame clones and misses some; the assay was immunoSEQ multiplex PCR. Of just under 65,000 clones detected, around three quarters appear once; the ten largest clones hold more than 5%. Specimen: peripheral blood. Receptors originate from a human donor in a cohort sampled during active COVID-19.

This chain links TRBV10-2 with TRBJ1-4, with D tentatively TRBD1 (5 bases). This CDR3 has 14 amino acids. V lost 3 bases and J lost 10, with 15 bases in between. Germline V gene sequence: CDR1 WSHSY, CDR2 SAAADI. The CDR3 sequence is CASSEGQGAVKLFF. DNA for the CDR3: TGCGCCAGCAGTGAAGGACAAGGCGCAGTAAAACTGTTTTTT.

This rearrangement joins TRBV2 to TRBJ1-2; perhaps TRBD1 as D (6 bases). This CDR3 has 14 amino acids. Germline CDR1 reads SNHLY; CDR2 reads FYNNEI. V gave up 4 bases and J gave up 4 bases, with 13 bases separating them. The CDR3 coding sequence is TGTGCCAGCAGTGGGCGGCAGGGGCTCTATGGCTACACCTTC. This sequence encodes CASSGRQGLYGYTF.

There are a few counts of this clone. This CDR3 reads CASSSRGGSPSTDTQYF. The DNA for the CDR3 is TGTGCCAGCAGCTCCCGCGGGGGCAGTCCGAGCACAGATACGCAGTATTTT. The V call is TRBV14, the J call TRBJ2-3; D might be TRBD2 (7 bases). Germline CDR1 reads SGHDN; CDR2 reads FVKESK. This CDR3 comprises 17 residues. Trimming cost V 5 bases and J 0 bases, with 18 bases left between them.

The chain uses TRBV3-1 (or the pseudogene TRBV3-2) and TRBJ2-5; the D is unclear. The CDR3 loop spans 14 amino acids. Per germline, CDR1 LGHDT and CDR2 YNNKEL (reference sequence). Trimming stripped 0 bases from V and 0 bases from J, with 5 bases between. The CDR3 here is CASSQEGYQETQYF. As DNA, the CDR3 is TGTGCCAGCAGCCAAGAGGGCTACCAAGAGACCCAGTACTTC.

The rearrangement uses TRBV5-5 and TRBJ2-3; tentative D call: TRBD2 (6 bases). This CDR3 contains 13 residues. The V gene lost 1 base and the J gene lost 3 bases, with 6 bases spanning the gap. CDR1 and CDR2 from the germline V gene are SGHKS and YYEKEE (reference sequence). As DNA, the CDR3 is TGTGCCAGCAGCTTGCTAGCGACAGATACGCAGTATTTT. It translates to CASSLLATDTQYF.